A selection of T cell receptor beta chains follows, all from one sample in a study of control samples from healthy donors and cancer patients. Using immunoSEQ multiplex PCR, the repertoire was profiled, and TCRdb retains in-frame clones only, with some absent. The sample shows 130,000 or so clones, around nine tenths of them seen only once. The sequenced sample consisted of PBMCs. The receptor set was obtained from a man between 50 and 59 years old with head and neck cancer. Both conserved end residues are part of each CDR3. Each record gives: V gene, D gene, J gene, clone size, CDR3 DNA, CDR3 protein. D genes are given only for firm matches. Only part of the rows carry a size: once, few, many, or a class if the clone is expanded.

v_gene: TRBV3-1/TRBV3-2; d_gene: -; j_gene: TRBJ1-1; abundance: -; CDR3nt: TGTGCCAGCAGCCCTTTCGGGGGGGGGAGTACTGAAGCTTTCTTT; CDR3aa: CASSPFGGGSTEAFF
v_gene: TRBV3-1/TRBV3-2; d_gene: -; j_gene: TRBJ2-5; abundance: -; CDR3nt: TGTGCCAGCAGCCAAGTGCCCCTCCAAGAGACCCAGTACTTC; CDR3aa: CASSQVPLQETQYF
v_gene: TRBV19; d_gene: -; j_gene: TRBJ1-2; abundance: -; CDR3nt: TGTGCCAGTAGTCTCCCGGGGAGAGTGACCTTC; CDR3aa: CASSLPGRVTF
v_gene: TRBV5-5; d_gene: TRBD1; j_gene: TRBJ1-5; abundance: -; CDR3nt: TGTGCCAGCAGCCCGTCCCCAGGGGGCGAGCAGCCCCAGCATTTT; CDR3aa: CASSPSPGGEQPQHF
v_gene: TRBV28; d_gene: TRBD2; j_gene: TRBJ2-3; abundance: -; CDR3nt: TGTGCCAGCAGTCTAAGAGCGGGAGGCACAGATACGCAGTATTTT; CDR3aa: CASSLRAGGTDTQYF
v_gene: TRBV27; d_gene: -; j_gene: TRBJ1-6; abundance: -; CDR3nt: TGTGCCAGCAGTTCCTTCCCGCCGGGGCCGAGTTCTTCACCCCTCCACTTT; CDR3aa: CASSSFPPGPSSSPLHF
v_gene: TRBV14; d_gene: -; j_gene: TRBJ1-1; abundance: -; CDR3nt: TGTGCCAGCAGCCAAGTCAGGTTAAGACCTGAAGCTTTCTTT; CDR3aa: CASSQVRLRPEAFF
v_gene: TRBV7-9; d_gene: -; j_gene: TRBJ2-5; abundance: -; CDR3nt: TGTGCCAGCAGCCCAGGGACGGGCGGGGAGACCCAGTACTTC; CDR3aa: CASSPGTGGETQYF
v_gene: TRBV2; d_gene: -; j_gene: TRBJ2-1; abundance: -; CDR3nt: TGTGCCAGCACGAGAGCTTTCTCCTACAATGAGCAGTTCTTC; CDR3aa: CASTRAFSYNEQFF
v_gene: TRBV3-1/TRBV3-2; d_gene: TRBD1; j_gene: TRBJ1-1; abundance: -; CDR3nt: TGTGCCAGCAGCCAAGACCTGACAGGGACGGGAGCGGCTTTCTTT; CDR3aa: CASSQDLTGTGAAFF
v_gene: TRBV18; d_gene: TRBD2; j_gene: TRBJ2-3; abundance: -; CDR3nt: TGTGCCAGCTCAACTACGGGGGGGAGAACAGATACGCAGTATTTT; CDR3aa: CASSTTGGRTDTQYF
v_gene: TRBV4-2; d_gene: -; j_gene: TRBJ2-4; abundance: -; CDR3nt: TGTGCCAGCAGCCACTTAAGCCAGGAAAACATTCAGTACTTC; CDR3aa: CASSHLSQENIQYF
v_gene: TRBV28; d_gene: -; j_gene: TRBJ1-5; abundance: -; CDR3nt: TGTGCCAGCACCCGTCTAGAAATGAATCAGCCCCAGCATTTT; CDR3aa: CASTRLEMNQPQHF
v_gene: TRBV5-1; d_gene: -; j_gene: TRBJ2-3; abundance: -; CDR3nt: TGCGCCAGCAGCTCCCGACCGGGCCCCACAGATACGCAGTATTTT; CDR3aa: CASSSRPGPTDTQYF
v_gene: TRBV12-3/TRBV12-4; d_gene: -; j_gene: TRBJ1-5; abundance: -; CDR3nt: TGTGCCAGCAGTTCCCAGGGTGGACAGCCCCAGCATTTT; CDR3aa: CASSSQGGQPQHF
v_gene: TRBV27; d_gene: TRBD1; j_gene: TRBJ1-2; abundance: -; CDR3nt: TGTGCCAGCAGTTTATCAGAGGGGGCAGGGGATGGCTATGGCTACACCTTC; CDR3aa: CASSLSEGAGDGYGYTF
v_gene: TRBV19; d_gene: TRBD1; j_gene: TRBJ2-7; abundance: once; CDR3nt: TGTGCCAGTAGGGCGACAGGGGTATCCTACGAGCAGTACTTC; CDR3aa: CASRATGVSYEQYF
v_gene: TRBV21-1; d_gene: -; j_gene: TRBJ2-7; abundance: -; CDR3nt: TGTGCCAGCAGCGAACGAACTAGCGGGAGGATGTACGAGCAGTACTTC; CDR3aa: CASSERTSGRMYEQYF
v_gene: TRBV19; d_gene: -; j_gene: TRBJ2-1; abundance: -; CDR3nt: TGTGCCAGTAGTATGGGGATTAATGAGCAGTTCTTC; CDR3aa: CASSMGINEQFF
v_gene: TRBV24-1; d_gene: -; j_gene: TRBJ2-1; abundance: -; CDR3nt: TGTGCCACCAGTGGACCTAGCGAGAGCTCCTACAATGAGCAGTTCTTC; CDR3aa: CATSGPSESSYNEQFF
v_gene: TRBV13; d_gene: -; j_gene: TRBJ2-7; abundance: -; CDR3nt: TGTGCCAGCAGCTATGGGGTGAGTCGAACCTACGAGCAGTACTTC; CDR3aa: CASSYGVSRTYEQYF
v_gene: TRBV28; d_gene: -; j_gene: TRBJ1-1; abundance: -; CDR3nt: TGTGCCAGCAGTTTATTTTATAATACGTTGGGGGAGGTAGACACTGAAGCTTTCTTT; CDR3aa: CASSLFYNTLGEVDTEAFF